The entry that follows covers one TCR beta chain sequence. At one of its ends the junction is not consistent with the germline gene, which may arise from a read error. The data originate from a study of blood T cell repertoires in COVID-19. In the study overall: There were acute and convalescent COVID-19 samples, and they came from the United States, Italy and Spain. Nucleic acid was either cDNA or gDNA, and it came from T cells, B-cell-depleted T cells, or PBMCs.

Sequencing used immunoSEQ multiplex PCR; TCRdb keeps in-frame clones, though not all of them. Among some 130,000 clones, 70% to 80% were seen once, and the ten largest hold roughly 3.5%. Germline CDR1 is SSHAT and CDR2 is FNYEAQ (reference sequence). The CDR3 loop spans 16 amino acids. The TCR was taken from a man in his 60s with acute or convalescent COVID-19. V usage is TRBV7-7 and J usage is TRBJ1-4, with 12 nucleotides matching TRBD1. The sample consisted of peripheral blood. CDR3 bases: TGTGCTAGCAGCCCTGGGACAGGGGGCATGAATGAAAAACTGTTTTTT. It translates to CASSPGTGGMNEKLFF.